The entry below gives a single TCR beta chain sequence along with its context. This clonotype appeared a few times. Which antigen it targets is not known. The record has no base qualities; no much larger clone is one base away. Library preparation was by 5' RACE. Sequencer: NextSeq 500. In the TCR library protocol, a unique molecular identifier was attached to each TCR cDNA molecule so that PCR and sequencing errors could be corrected. The authors' analysis ran thus. TCR identification, UMI-based error correction and CDR3 extraction were all carried out with Decombinator tools. Expanded TCRs were defined as those above a frequency of 2 per 1,000, corresponding to the top 1% of the tumor frequency distribution. Each repertoire was subsampled 100 times to 5,000 TCRs, after which Renyi diversity was computed with the R vegan package. CDR3 similarity networks were built from amino acid triplet string-kernel similarity, connecting CDR3s with pairwise similarity above 0.82. The raw public reads went through TCRdb reprocessing: fastp at Q25, MiXCR clone calling, in-frame beta chains kept. Under each unique CDR3 protein, matching rows form one entry showing the most common genes and DNA. The V and J calls, along with clone size, are taken from TCRdb and not from the paper's own processing. The sample profile shows about 90,000 distinct CDR3 sequences; approximately 8.9% of them were found once. The ten largest clones take up about 7% of the sample.

The data belong to a study of spatial heterogeneity in lung cancer (dated by TCRdb to 2018 to 2020). About the full investigation: Beta-chain transcripts were consistently detected in greater numbers than alpha-chain transcripts, which likely reflected higher beta-chain transcript abundance. In the raw uncorrected reads, each unique combination of TCR and UMI appeared more than ten times on average. In non-small cell lung cancer, the study made a quantitative comparison of TCR alpha and beta repertoires among multiple tumor regions, matched nontumor lung and blood. TCR repertoire features were related to nonsynonymous mutation counts determined by whole-exome sequencing of tumor tissue. At surgery, both alpha and beta chains were TCR-sequenced in approximately 210 tumor regions, about 61 matched nontumor lung samples and 56 PBMC samples.

Paper-wide results and their limitations: Ubiquitous expanded tumor TCRs were found in blood more often at tumor resection than at routine follow-up. Confirming at a functional level the hypothesis that regional TCRs recognize regional mutations was considered to require additional single-cell paired TCR alpha and beta sequencing.

In light of the paper, this sample's time point label describes: sample taken at primary tumor resection. Whole RNA extracted from tumor and nontumor lung tissue, or from cryopreserved PBMC samples, was used for TCR sequencing without cell sorting. Donors were around 69 patients with early-stage, untreated non-small cell lung cancer from the lung TRACERx cohort. Patients were selected for TCR sequencing only if sufficient RNA was available from at least two tumor regions. Sample: PBMCs, taken at surgery. This receptor was identified in a male donor with early-stage non-small cell lung cancer.

This receptor carries the CDR3 CASSFSGTALHEQFF. The DNA reads as follows: TGTGCCAGCAGCTTTAGCGGGACCGCTTTGCATGAGCAGTTCTTC. The sequence joins TRBV7-2 to TRBJ2-1; TRBD2 agrees with 8 junctional bases. Trimming accounts for 3 bases at V and 8 bases at J, while the number of junction bases matched to no gene is 9. From its cysteine to its phenylalanine, the CDR3 spans 15 amino acids. Of the read, only the CDR3 DNA is kept; its 45 bases are in frame from base 1. The CDR1 and CDR2 encoded by the germline V gene are SGHTA and FQGNSA.